This T cell receptor (beta chain) was recorded in a study of T-cell reconstitution after alpha-beta-depleted transplantation in children. Overall study findings and caveats: For some patients, TCRbeta diversity was high at day 60 because of recipient T cells and thymic progenitors that survived. The main origin of T-cell counts and diversity one year after transplant was newly produced T cells.

Unique molecular identifiers were built into the TCRbeta library. TCRdb recomputed calls from the PCR reads with MiXCR, one row per CDR3 protein. The table records roughly 670,000 distinct CDR3 sequences, less than 15% of them present only once. This clonotype was seen more than once but under ten times. Its target is unknown. The CDR3 contains 16 residues. J was trimmed by 3 bases and V by 1 base; bases with no gene match: 7. The germline gives CDR1 DFQATT, CDR2 SNEGSKA (reference sequence). The rearrangement uses TRBV20-1 and TRBJ2-5; TRBD2 agrees at 11 bases. Material: PBMCs, obtained before TCRalphabeta/CD19-depleted stem cell transplant. This sequence was found in a girl aged 2-10 years with congenital amegakaryocytic thrombocytopenia, due to receive a stem cell transplant. The CDR3 bases are TGCAGTGCTAGAGTTGGGACTAGCGGCACCAAAGAGACCCAGTACTTC. It specifies CSARVGTSGTKETQYF.